The clone carrying this TCR beta chain was detected many times. The V and J ends lost 3 bases and 5 bases, in that order; junction bases with no gene match: 1. The V gene's germline CDR1 is SGHRS and CDR2 YFSETQ. This CDR3 comprises 14 residues. TCRdb reprocessed the 5' RACE reads with MiXCR, giving one entry per CDR3 protein. The sample has over 55,000 distinct CDR3 sequences; about 31% are singletons. The sequence was collected from a female donor with breast cancer. The specimen sequenced was tumor-infiltrating naive CD4+ T cells sorted from the breast tumor. Subset given: naive CD4+ T cells, CD4+CD45RA+CD25-. The chain has TRBV5-1 and TRBJ1-6, with 8 bases that match TRBD1. In DNA, the CDR3 is TGCGCCAGCAGCTCGGGACAGGATAATTCACCCCTCCACTTT. It translates to CASSSGQDNSPLHF.